This TCR beta chain was recorded in a study of shared clonotypes between healthy human individuals. The CD4+ fraction was divided into a CD45RA+ naive subset and a CD45RA-negative memory subset. From germline, CDR1 is MNHEY and CDR2 SMNVEV (reference sequence). Losses at the gene ends were 3 bases for V and 2 bases for J; bases not matched to a gene: 8. The CDR3 covers 18 residues. The method was immunoSEQ multiplex PCR; TCRdb's version includes in-frame clones alone and lacks a portion of them. The sample lists approximately 2,000,000 clones, around 93% seen once, with more than 0.35% in the top ten.

The genes are TRBV27 and TRBJ2-6; 9 bases are shared with TRBD1. The source material was naive CD4+ T cells from PBMCs. Noted subset: CD45RA+ positively selected. The receptor comes from a young man in good health. Some clones in this sample may be carry-over from other donors' samples. CDR3 loop: CASSLVGQGIAGANVLTF. In DNA, the CDR3 is TGTGCCAGCAGTTTGGTAGGACAGGGGATTGCTGGGGCCAACGTCCTGACTTTC.